This T cell receptor (beta chain) was recovered during a study of cytomegalovirus exposure and HLA in healthy donors. Study context: Within an early data release were 80 million to 90 million unique TCRs drawn from HLA-typed donors. Findings and caveats of the study: Researchers reported in a later analysis that a missense DCLRE1C variant was tied to TCR beta V- and J-gene trimming. TRBV6-2, TRBV6-3 and some other V segments were unresolvable in 87-base-pair reads.

The PCR had 60 Vbeta and 13 Jbeta primers. Measured with immunoSEQ multiplex PCR; TCRdb has only the in-frame clones, and not every one. The sample contains about 170,000 clones, 85% of which appear only once. The CDR3 extends over 15 amino acids. Germline CDR1 KGHSH, CDR2 LQKENI. Losses at the gene ends were 4 bases for V and 2 bases for J; bases not matched to a gene: 5. As to this clone: Its matching antigen is unknown.

The clonotype comes from a man in his thirties or forties in good health and CMV-seropositive. The rearrangement uses TRBV18 and TRBJ2-3; 8 nucleotides align to TRBD1. Sequenced input: PBMCs. This chain's CDR3 is CASSRRGQNTDTQYF. As DNA, the CDR3 is TGTGCCAGCTCACGCAGGGGGCAGAACACAGATACGCAGTATTTT.